Presented here are 5 T cell receptor beta chains from one specimen sequenced in a study of CXCR3-negative and CXCR3-positive naive CD8 T cells. UMI-labeled 5' RACE yielded the TRB cDNA libraries. TCRdb processed the 5' RACE reads again and assigns one entry to each CDR3 protein, with no DNA. This sample contains 100,000 to 150,000 distinct CDR3 sequences. Sequencing was done on a sample of naive CXCR3- CD8+ T cells from blood. As for subset: CD45RO-CCR7+CD27+CD95- naive CD8+ T cells lacking CXCR3 (TNR3-). The source is a human donor in good health. Some clones in this sample may be carry-over from other donors' samples.

The chain carries TRBV28 and TRBJ1-5; absent DNA, TCRdb's TRBD1 call cannot be checked. The CDR3 is 15 amino acids. Per germline, CDR1 MDHEN and CDR2 SYDVKM. The chain's CDR3 is CASSYTGPVDQPQHF.

V usage is TRBV4-2 and J usage is TRBJ2-1. Germline V CDR1 and CDR2: LGHNA, YNFKEQ. The CDR3 has 13 residues. The CDR3 protein is CASSQGAYNEQFF.

V gene TRBV5-1 combines with J gene TRBJ2-3; the D call from TCRdb, TRBD2, cannot be confirmed without DNA. CDR3 size: 14 residues. Germline CDR1 reads SGHRS; CDR2 reads YFSETQ. CDR3: CASSSGTGWDTQYF.

This chain uses TRBV2 with TRBJ2-1. This CDR3 is built from 13 residues. CDR1 SNHLY and CDR2 FYNNEI come from the germline V gene. This chain's CDR3 is CASSDTSYNEQFF.

CDR3 sequence reads: CASSQVPGQGPEEQYF. V is TRBV4-1 and J is TRBJ2-7; as DNA is missing, the TRBD1 call by TCRdb cannot be tested. This CDR3 has 16 amino acids. Germline values: CDR1 MGHRA, CDR2 YSYEKL.